The present T cell receptor (beta chain) was sequenced within a study of human T cells and chemical hapten exposure. Per the germline V gene, CDR1 is MNHEY and CDR2 is SMNVEV (reference sequence). CDR3 length equals 14 residues. V was trimmed by 3 bases and J by 2 bases, leaving 10 bases between them. The time point here: pre-sensitization, week 0. Specified treatment: therapeutic diphenylcyclopropenone sensitization with weekly scalp DPC. In every case, blood was obtained before the patch test was applied. TCRdb ran MiXCR on the RACE reads and lists one entry per CDR3 protein. Of 280,000 or so distinct CDR3 sequences in the sample, approximately 7.5% were seen once.

The TCR was taken from a man aged 18-30 years with alopecia areata. Some clones in this sample may be carry-over from other donors' samples. The material sequenced was whole blood, taken in connection with sensitization to the hapten diphenylcyclopropenone (DPC). The rearrangement joins TRBV27 to TRBJ2-5; D is possibly TRBD1 (5 bases). DNA of the CDR3: TGTGCCAGCAGTTTCAGGGCTTCTCAAGAGACCCAGTACTTC. As protein: CASSFRASQETQYF.